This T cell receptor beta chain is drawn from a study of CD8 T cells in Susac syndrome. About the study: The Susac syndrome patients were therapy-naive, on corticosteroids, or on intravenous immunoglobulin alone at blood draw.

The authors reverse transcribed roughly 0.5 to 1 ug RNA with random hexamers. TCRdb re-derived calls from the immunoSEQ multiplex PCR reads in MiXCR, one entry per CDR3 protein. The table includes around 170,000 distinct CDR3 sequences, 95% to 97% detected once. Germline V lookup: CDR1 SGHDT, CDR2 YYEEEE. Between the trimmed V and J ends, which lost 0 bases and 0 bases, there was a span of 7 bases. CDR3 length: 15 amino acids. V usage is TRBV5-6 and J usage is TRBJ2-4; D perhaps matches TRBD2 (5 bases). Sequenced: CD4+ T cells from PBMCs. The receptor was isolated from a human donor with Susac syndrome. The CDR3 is CASSLAGLAKNIQYF. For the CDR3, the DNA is TGTGCCAGCAGCTTGGCGGGATTAGCCAAAAACATTCAGTACTTC.